This record concerns one T cell receptor beta chain sequence. Its target is unknown. The sample belongs to a study of graft-versus-host responses after intestinal transplantation. About the research overall: All of the recipients had induction that used anti-thymocyte globulin, then tacrolimus and steroids for 2 to 3 years. Study-level points and caveats: Early post-transplant HvG declines were associated with peak circulating GvH clone levels.

The germline CDR1 and CDR2 sequences are SGHRS and YFSETQ. The CDR3 runs to 14 residues. V lost 1 base and J lost 0, with 5 bases in between. The data were produced by immunoSEQ multiplex PCR, yet TCRdb's version contains in-frame clones alone and is incomplete. The sample holds about 89,000 clones, 91% seen once. This sequence originates from a human donor who received an intestinal transplant. This specimen consisted of unstimulated CD4+ T cells sorted from spleen or lymph node cells, obtained before intestinal transplant. The V gene is TRBV5-1, the J gene TRBJ1-3; D ambiguous. CDR3 bases: TGCGCCAGCAGCTTGACTACCTCTGGAAACACCATATATTTT. It yields the protein CASSLTTSGNTIYF.